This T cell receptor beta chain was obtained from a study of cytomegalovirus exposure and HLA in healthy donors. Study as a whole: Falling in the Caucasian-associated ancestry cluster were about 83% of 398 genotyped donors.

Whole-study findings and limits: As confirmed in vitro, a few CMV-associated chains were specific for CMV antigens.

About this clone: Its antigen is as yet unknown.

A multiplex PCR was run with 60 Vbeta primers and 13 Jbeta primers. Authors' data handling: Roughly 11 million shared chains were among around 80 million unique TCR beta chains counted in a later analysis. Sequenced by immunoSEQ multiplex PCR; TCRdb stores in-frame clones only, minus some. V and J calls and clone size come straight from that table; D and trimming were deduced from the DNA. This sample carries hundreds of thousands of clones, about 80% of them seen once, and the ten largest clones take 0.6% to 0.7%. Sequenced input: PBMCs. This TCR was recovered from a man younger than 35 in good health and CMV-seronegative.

CDR3 in amino acids: CASSTSVRGTEAFF. The CDR3 nucleotides are TGTGCCAGCAGCACCAGCGTCAGGGGCACTGAAGCTTTCTTT. V gene TRBV9 combines with J gene TRBJ1-1, with D possibly TRBD1 on 6 matching bases. V lost 4 bases, J lost 4 bases, and 14 bases lay in between. The CDR3 contains 14 residues. Germline V gene sequence: CDR1 SGDLS, CDR2 YYNGEE.